The rows below give T cell receptor beta chains drawn from one sample of a study of patients and donors after allogeneic stem cell transplantation. From the RT-PCR reads, TCRdb called clonotypes with MiXCR, one entry per CDR3 protein. The table records 920,000 or so distinct CDR3 sequences, roughly 17% of them present only once. Sequenced input: blood, either unsorted or a sorted T cell fraction (not recorded which). The source of these receptors is a human donor who was either an allogeneic HSCT recipient or a stem cell or donor lymphocyte infusion donor (not recorded which). It is not recorded whose cells these are; they may come from a transplant donor. The CDR3 runs from the conserved cysteine through the conserved F or W. D genes are given only for firm matches. Some rows mark clone size as missing; the rest say once, few, many or name a class of expanded clone.

clone_size: NA; d_call: NA; j_call: TRBJ2-1; v_call: TRBV9; cdr3_nt: TGTGCCAGCAGCGTAGTAGCTCCGGGAGAGCAGTTCTTC; cdr3_aa: CASSVVAPGEQFF
clone_size: many; d_call: TRBD2; j_call: TRBJ2-1; v_call: TRBV11-2; cdr3_nt: TGTGCCAGCAGCTTATCACTAGCGGGAGGTACCTCCTACAATGAGCAGTTCTTC; cdr3_aa: CASSLSLAGGTSYNEQFF
clone_size: NA; d_call: NA; j_call: TRBJ1-1; v_call: TRBV12-3/TRBV12-4; cdr3_nt: TGTGCCAGCAGTTTTCGGGATGAAGCTTTCTTT; cdr3_aa: CASSFRDEAFF
clone_size: few; d_call: NA; j_call: TRBJ1-3; v_call: TRBV11-2; cdr3_nt: TGTGCCAGCAGCTTAGAAGGGGGTTACGGAAACACCATATATTTT; cdr3_aa: CASSLEGGYGNTIYF
clone_size: few; d_call: TRBD2; j_call: TRBJ2-3; v_call: TRBV20-1; cdr3_nt: TGCAGTGCTAGAAGACTAGCGGGAGTATCAGATACGCAGTATTTT; cdr3_aa: CSARRLAGVSDTQYF
clone_size: many; d_call: NA; j_call: TRBJ1-2; v_call: TRBV4-3; cdr3_nt: TGCGCCAGCAGCCAAGGTGCCACCAACTATGGCTACACCTTC; cdr3_aa: CASSQGATNYGYTF
clone_size: few; d_call: NA; j_call: TRBJ2-3; v_call: TRBV7-2; cdr3_nt: TGTGCCAGCAGCTTACCACCCCCAGATACGCAGTATTTT; cdr3_aa: CASSLPPPDTQYF
clone_size: NA; d_call: TRBD1; j_call: TRBJ2-1; v_call: TRBV4-1; cdr3_nt: TGCGCCAGCAGCCCCGGTGGGACAGGGATTGATGAGCAGTTCTTC; cdr3_aa: CASSPGGTGIDEQFF
clone_size: NA; d_call: TRBD2; j_call: TRBJ2-7; v_call: TRBV14; cdr3_nt: TGTGCCAGCAGCTTCGGACTAGCGGGAGGGCCTCACGAGCAGTACTTC; cdr3_aa: CASSFGLAGGPHEQYF
clone_size: many; d_call: NA; j_call: TRBJ2-3; v_call: TRBV10-3; cdr3_nt: TGTGCCATAAAAGCTGGGGCAGATACGCAGTATTTT; cdr3_aa: CAIKAGADTQYF
clone_size: few; d_call: NA; j_call: TRBJ1-2; v_call: TRBV12-3/TRBV12-4; cdr3_nt: TGTGCCAGCAGTTCCAGGGAAAACTATGGCTACACCTTC; cdr3_aa: CASSSRENYGYTF
clone_size: NA; d_call: NA; j_call: TRBJ2-7; v_call: TRBV7-9; cdr3_nt: TGTGCCAGCAGCTCCACGGTGCACGGCAGCTTTGACGAGCAGTACTTC; cdr3_aa: CASSSTVHGSFDEQYF
clone_size: few; d_call: NA; j_call: TRBJ2-7; v_call: TRBV4-3; cdr3_nt: TGCGCCAGCAGCCACAACAGGGGGGGATACGAGCAGTACTTC; cdr3_aa: CASSHNRGGYEQYF
clone_size: NA; d_call: TRBD1; j_call: TRBJ2-3; v_call: TRBV5-1; cdr3_nt: TGCGCCAGCAGCTTGTTTTCCAGGGGGCGCCTCGCAGATACGCAGTATTTT; cdr3_aa: CASSLFSRGRLADTQYF
clone_size: NA; d_call: NA; j_call: TRBJ2-7; v_call: TRBV4-3; cdr3_nt: TGCGCCAGCAGTCCACACCGGACGGCGTCCTACGAGCAGTACTTC; cdr3_aa: CASSPHRTASYEQYF
clone_size: NA; d_call: TRBD1; j_call: TRBJ1-1; v_call: TRBV7-9; cdr3_nt: TGTGCCAGCAGCGACCCCCGGGACAGCGAAGCTTTCTTT; cdr3_aa: CASSDPRDSEAFF
clone_size: NA; d_call: NA; j_call: TRBJ2-1; v_call: TRBV4-3; cdr3_nt: TGCGCCAGCAGCCAAGACCGGGACTCCTACTACAATGAGCAGTTCTTC; cdr3_aa: CASSQDRDSYYNEQFF
clone_size: few; d_call: TRBD2; j_call: TRBJ2-3; v_call: TRBV5-1; cdr3_nt: TGCGCCAGCAGCATGGGACTAGCGGGGCCCCTGGATACGCAGTATTTT; cdr3_aa: CASSMGLAGPLDTQYF
clone_size: NA; d_call: NA; j_call: TRBJ2-7; v_call: TRBV29-1; cdr3_nt: TGCAGCGCCGTTGACAGTTATTCTTACGAGCAGTACTTC; cdr3_aa: CSAVDSYSYEQYF
clone_size: NA; d_call: TRBD1; j_call: TRBJ2-1; v_call: TRBV20-1; cdr3_nt: TGCAGTGCCACTCAGGGGGCATCCTACAATGAGCAGTTCTTC; cdr3_aa: CSATQGASYNEQFF